This paragraph covers one T cell receptor beta chain sequence. It has no known antigen specificity. The record has no base qualities; no much larger clone is one base away. Library creation used the immunoSEQ multiplex PCR assay. A mixture of 60 forward primers for TCR Vbeta segments and 13 reverse primers for TCR Jbeta segments was used in the multiplex PCR. Amplification of the CDR3 region of rearranged TCR beta genes was performed with a multiplex PCR assay on genomic DNA. Amplified TCR beta libraries were sequenced as 87-base-pair reads on the Illumina HiSeq System. The published analysis was carried out like this. A later analysis tallied 75 million to 85 million unique TCR beta chains across the 666 repertoires, and some 12 million of those chains were shared by two or more donors. Raw reads were error-corrected and collapsed into unique sequences with a nearest-neighbor algorithm that merged closely related sequences to remove PCR and sequencing errors. V, D and J gene segments were assigned by aligning CDR3 sequences to IMGT reference sequences. For a sequence to be retained, a match of at least six nucleotides to both a V gene segment and a J gene segment was required. Rearrangements were classified as productive when the CDR3 lacked stop codons and remained in frame with V and J, and all other rearrangements were classified as non-productive. Following IMGT convention, CDR3 was defined as the stretch from the second conserved V-encoded cysteine up to the conserved J-encoded phenylalanine. The earlier analysis of about 620 of the donors excluded sequences that lacked an unambiguous match to a single V gene segment. An earlier analysis of fewer than 750 of the donors called V segments functional above 56.7% productive rearrangements and segregating when the between-donor standard deviation exceeded 5%. A statistical classification framework was built for diagnosing cytomegalovirus status from the catalog of TCR beta chain sequences. A later analysis assigned V and J genes by comparing TCR nucleotide sequences with IMGT/GENE-DB human TR gene sequences. A later analysis assigned CDR3 sequences and most-parsimonious VDJ recombination scenarios with the TCRdist pipeline. A later analysis defined each TCR beta chain by its CDR3 amino acid sequence plus V-gene family, and excluded reads lacking a unique V-gene family. To address suspected cross-contamination and a sequencing artifact, a later analysis removed approximately 600 highly shared, low-generation-probability nucleotide sequences. For each public chain, a later analysis derived a clonal expansion index from normalized ranks of inferred template counts within each repertoire. In a later analysis, generation probabilities were computed with a VDJ recombination model fitted to out-of-frame rearrangements, and the resulting probabilities were checked against IGoR. A later analysis scored TCR-TCR, TCR-HLA and TCR-CMV co-occurrence with hypergeometric tests, applying a repertoire-size bias correction to TCR pairs. A later analysis estimated false discovery rates by permuting HLA or CMV assignments 20 times. In a later analysis, co-occurring TCRs were grouped using DBSCAN, and TCRdist sequence similarity was added for clustering within HLA-allele-positive subsets. For co-occurrence clustering, repertoires with fewer than 30,000 or more than 120,000 public chains were excluded, along with four to six repertoires with anomalous nucleotide sharing. TCRdb stores this immuneACCESS table with in-frame sequences only. Part of the clones is absent; in the studies checked, under half of the shortfall reflects unresolved V genes, and no reason is known for the rest. The V and J calls and clone size are taken from that table; D and trimming were inferred from the DNA. The sample profile shows more than 100,000 clones; 77% of them were found once. The leading ten clones occupy 1.1% to 1.5% of the sample.

The cohort was made up of roughly 670 healthy bone marrow donors. All cohort members were sampled while nominally healthy, although unrecorded immune exposures were likely present. The donor tested CMV seronegative and was one of the 352 seronegative cohort members. A peripheral blood sample was collected from each donor, and TCR beta sequencing was performed on peripheral blood mononuclear cells. The Qiagen DNeasy Blood Extraction Kit was used to extract genomic DNA from the blood cell samples. Counted from cysteine to phenylalanine, this CDR3 has 15 amino acids. Only the CDR3 portion is preserved as DNA: 45 bases, with reading frame beginning at the first base. According to the germline V gene (reference sequence), CDR1 reads MNHEY and CDR2 reads SMNVEV. V sheds 4 bases and J sheds 2 bases, leaving 12 bases between their ends. The source of the sample is a study of cytomegalovirus exposure and HLA in healthy donors (dated 2017 in TCRdb). Some background on the complete study: An earlier analysis of approximately 640 of the donors reported 276 Gb of sequence data and 100 million to 130 million unique TCR beta sequences from 190 million or so T cells. Every repertoire in the discovery cohort had been generated on one and the same sequencing platform. In addition to the first cohort of around 670 subjects, a separate validation cohort of approximately 120 different subjects was used. The study aimed to test whether cataloging public T cell receptors could reveal signatures of past pathogen exposure. Class I and class II HLA loci were covered by the typing at four-digit resolution. Typing coverage differed by locus: A, B, C, DRB1 and DQB1 were typed in about 620-640 donors, DQA1 in 500 to 550, DPA1 in 600 to 610, and DPB1 in around 490. Genome-wide SNP genotypes for about 65% of the 666 donors were used in a later genetic analysis, which treated that subset as a discovery cohort. To predict cytomegalovirus infection status, the study brought together high-throughput TCR immunosequencing, statistical association of individual TCRs with disease status, and machine learning. Donor age, sex, ethnicity and CMV serostatus were collected together with the repertoire data. Rather than drawing on any new phenotypic data, the later analysis identified candidate immune exposures from TCR beta sequences and the way those sequences occurred across donors. An early release covering roughly 600 HLA-typed donors comprised about 320 gigabases of sequencing data and about 90 million unique TCR sequences. The study profiled the T cell repertoires of hundreds of subjects by immunosequencing and related them to cytomegalovirus serostatus. An earlier analysis of 587 of the donors used high-throughput TCR beta sequencing to judge whether each TCR beta V gene segment behaved as functional or pseudogenic. On average, about 200,000 unique TCR beta nucleotide sequences were sequenced per donor among 300 to 500 genotyped donors of the cohort, with roughly 19% of those sequences being non-productive. A handful of DR-DQ haplotypes were handled as single units for association and clustering because linkage in the cohort was strong. A later analysis re-analyzed previously published TCR beta repertoires from roughly 600 donors and added high-resolution HLA genotyping to study TCR occurrence patterns. The genetic ancestry cluster associated with self-reported Caucasian donors included 70% to 85% of the approximately 430 genotyped donors. The investigation overall reported the following: When HLA alleles, especially DR and DQ, strongly co-occurred, TCR associations were difficult to assign to individual alleles. Cytomegalovirus status was reported to be diagnosed by the classifier with high specificity and sensitivity in both the original and validation cohorts. Seventeen rarely observed V segments, including chromosome 9 orphons, were excluded from the earlier analysis of 550 to 700 of the donors because counts were too low. A later genetic analysis reported fewer N-insertions in productive TCRs among donors in an Asian-associated ancestry cluster than the roughly 720-donor mean. An earlier analysis of approximately 500 of the donors showed that most TCR beta V segments appeared in productive rearrangements either about 87% or about 30% of the time, which broadly matched IMGT annotations. A cluster of highly shared sequence variants was judged likely to be a technical artifact of the sequencing pipeline. In a later analysis, the rate of TCR association differed among HLA loci, with DRB1 alleles having the most associated TCRs and HLA-C alleles having the fewest. Because some donors lacked HLA typing at each locus, the association tests relied only on the typed subset. While some public TCRs were present in many individuals, most TCR sequences turned up only very rarely across donors. The presence/absence analyses assumed that sequencing depth was roughly uniform across donors, and that assumption may not be true. Specific HLA alleles were associated with over 15,000 TCR beta sequences at a false discovery rate of 0.05 in a later analysis. According to a later analysis, parvovirus B19, influenza, CMV and Epstein-Barr virus appeared linked to several top co-occurrence clusters. Only TCR beta chains were sequenced in this cohort, and the absence of alpha or paired-chain data limited detectable features. In a later genetic analysis, a missense DCLRE1C variant was associated with V-gene and J-gene trimming of TCR beta chains, and the association was replicated in an independent cohort. Correlated functional status among segregating V segments might be attributable to linkage disequilibrium, but an unknown experimental factor could not be ruled out. In a later analysis, HLA-associated TCR beta chains showed more clonal expansion and lower generation probabilities than non-associated chains that were equally common. It was suggested by the authors that the approach could potentially be generalized to other disease states and immunological phenotypes. Three of the identified cytomegalovirus-associated TCR beta chains were confirmed in vitro to be specific for cytomegalovirus antigens. The study gave a list of some 150 TCR beta chains associated with cytomegalovirus. Most CMV-associated TCR beta chains appeared to be HLA-restricted in a later analysis, and the HLA associations seemed to be driven largely by CMV exposure. Some IMGT-functional V segments, including TRBV6-2 and TRBV6-3, could not be told apart with the 87-base-pair reads, so those segments were excluded. A further reported finding was that TCR beta sequences accurately predicted the HLA-A and HLA-B alleles for most subjects in the first cohort. Immune exposure information for the cohort was limited to CMV serostatus.

The sample consisted of PBMCs. This TCR was sampled from a woman in her 40s in good health and CMV-seronegative. The rearrangement combines TRBV27 with TRBJ1-5; the D gene identity is not certain. The DNA sequence is TGTGCCAGCAGTTCCGGCGGGGTGGGCAATCAGCCCCAGCATTTT. Its coded protein is CASSSGGVGNQPQHF.